This T cell receptor (beta chain) derives from a study of early T cells in non-severe SARS-CoV-2 infection. Across the whole study: Sequencing targeted bulk RNA from unsorted whole blood, leaving chains unpaired.

The ends lost 0 bases at V and 0 bases at J; junction bases unmatched: 6. The CDR3 covers 19 residues. Looked up from germline, CDR1 is KGHSH and CDR2 is LQKENI. This clonotype was recorded many times. Unique molecular identifiers were affixed to single, distinct cDNA molecules. TCRdb redid the calling of the 5' RACE reads with MiXCR, one entry per CDR3 protein. The repertoire holds fewer than 50,000 distinct CDR3 sequences, with approximately 6% as singletons. The specimen sequenced was whole blood. V gene TRBV18 combines with J gene TRBJ2-6; 9 positions match TRBD2. The source of this sequence is an adult who was a healthcare worker with PCR-confirmed SARS-CoV-2 infection or an uninfected control (not recorded which). CDR3 sequence (DNA): TGTGCCAGCTCACCACCAACTAGCGGGCTAAGCTCTGGGGCCAACGTCCTGACTTTC. Encoded protein: CASSPPTSGLSSGANVLTF.